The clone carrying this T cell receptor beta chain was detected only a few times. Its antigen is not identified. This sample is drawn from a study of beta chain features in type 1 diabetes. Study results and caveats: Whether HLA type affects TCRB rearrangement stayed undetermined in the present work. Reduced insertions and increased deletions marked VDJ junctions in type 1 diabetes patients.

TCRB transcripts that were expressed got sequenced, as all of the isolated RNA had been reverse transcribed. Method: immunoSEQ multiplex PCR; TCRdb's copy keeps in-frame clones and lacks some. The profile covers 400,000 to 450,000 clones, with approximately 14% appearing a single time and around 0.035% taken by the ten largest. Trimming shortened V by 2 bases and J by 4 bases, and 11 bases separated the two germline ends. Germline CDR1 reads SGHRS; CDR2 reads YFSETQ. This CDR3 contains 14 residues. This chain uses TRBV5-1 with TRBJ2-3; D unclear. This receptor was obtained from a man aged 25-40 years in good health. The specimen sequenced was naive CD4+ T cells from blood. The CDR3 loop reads CASSFGRHADTQYF. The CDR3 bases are TGCGCCAGCAGCTTCGGCCGCCACGCAGATACGCAGTATTTT.